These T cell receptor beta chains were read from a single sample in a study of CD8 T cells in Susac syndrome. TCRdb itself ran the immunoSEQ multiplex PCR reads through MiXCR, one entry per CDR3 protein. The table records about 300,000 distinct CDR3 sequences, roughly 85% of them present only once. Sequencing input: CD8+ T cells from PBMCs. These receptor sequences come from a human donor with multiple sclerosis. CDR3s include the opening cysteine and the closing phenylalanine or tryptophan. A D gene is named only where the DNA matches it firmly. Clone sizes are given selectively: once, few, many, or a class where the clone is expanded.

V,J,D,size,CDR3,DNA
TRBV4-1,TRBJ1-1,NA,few,CASSEAAVMNTEAFF,TGCGCCAGCAGCGAAGCGGCAGTTATGAACACTGAAGCTTTCTTT
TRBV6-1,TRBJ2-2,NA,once,CASSDGLGLGGELFF,TGTGCCAGCAGCGACGGGCTGGGTCTTGGCGGGGAGCTGTTTTTT
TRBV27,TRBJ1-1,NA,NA,CASSLEGVGVTEAFF,TGTGCCAGCAGTTTAGAAGGGGTCGGGGTTACTGAAGCTTTCTTT
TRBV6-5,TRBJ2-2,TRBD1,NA,CASSDRGVAGELFF,TGTGCCAGCAGTGACAGGGGGGTCGCCGGGGAGCTGTTTTTT
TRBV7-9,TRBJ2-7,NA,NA,CASSSRDTGRRYEQYF,TGTGCCAGCAGCTCTAGGGATACGGGACGTCGGTACGAGCAGTACTTC
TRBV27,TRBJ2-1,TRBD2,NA,CASSFLLAGGVNEQFF,TGTGCCAGCAGTTTCCTACTAGCGGGAGGGGTCAATGAGCAGTTCTTC
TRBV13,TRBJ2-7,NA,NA,CASSLREAKQYF,TGTGCCAGCAGCTTACGAGAGGCAAAGCAGTACTTC
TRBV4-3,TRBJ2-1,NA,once,CASSHGRSYNEQFF,TGCGCCAGCAGCCATGGACGGTCCTACAATGAGCAGTTCTTC
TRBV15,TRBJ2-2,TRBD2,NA,CATSTLAGEVGELFF,TGTGCCACCAGCACACTAGCGGGAGAGGTCGGGGAGCTGTTTTTT
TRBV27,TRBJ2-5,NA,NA,CASSLAPSTETQYF,TGTGCCAGCAGTTTGGCCCCCAGCACGGAGACCCAGTACTTC
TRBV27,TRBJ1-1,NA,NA,CATRGGNTEAFF,TGTGCCACCCGGGGAGGGAACACTGAAGCTTTCTTT
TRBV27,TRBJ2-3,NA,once,CASSLWDTQYF,TGTGCCAGCAGTTTATGGGATACGCAGTATTTT
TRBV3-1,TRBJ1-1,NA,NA,CASSQGPGNYTEAFF,TGTGCCAGCAGCCAAGGGCCGGGCAACTACACTGAAGCTTTCTTT
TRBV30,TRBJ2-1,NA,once,CAWITGGDLGYNEQFF,TGTGCCTGGATAACTGGCGGGGATTTGGGTTACAATGAGCAGTTCTTC
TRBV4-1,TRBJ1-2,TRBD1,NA,CASSHGTGGILWGYTF,TGCGCCAGCAGCCACGGGACAGGGGGCATCTTGTGGGGCTACACCTTC
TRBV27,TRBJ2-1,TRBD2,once,CASSSLAGGPRNEQFF,TGTGCCAGCAGTTCACTAGCGGGAGGGCCTCGTAATGAGCAGTTCTTC
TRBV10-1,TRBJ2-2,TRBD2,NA,CASSEAREAVTGELFF,TGCGCCAGCAGTGAAGCCCGGGAGGCGGTGACCGGGGAGCTGTTTTTT
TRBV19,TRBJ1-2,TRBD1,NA,CASSAGQGVYGYTF,TGTGCCAGTAGTGCCGGACAGGGCGTCTATGGCTACACCTTC
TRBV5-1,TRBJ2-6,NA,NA,CASSFVGNGANVLTF,TGCGCCAGCAGCTTTGTGGGGAACGGGGCCAACGTCCTGACTTTC
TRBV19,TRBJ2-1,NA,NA,CASSIVGGGINEQFF,TGTGCCAGTAGTATAGTAGGGGGAGGTATCAATGAGCAGTTCTTC
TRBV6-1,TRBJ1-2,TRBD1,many,CASSVPGTANYGYTF,TGTGCCAGCAGTGTTCCCGGGACAGCTAACTATGGCTACACCTTC
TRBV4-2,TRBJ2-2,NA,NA,CASSQPGPGTGELFF,TGTGCCAGCAGCCAACCGGGCCCTGGAACCGGGGAGCTGTTTTTT
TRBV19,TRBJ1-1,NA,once,CASSNPQGAGYTEAFF,TGTGCCAGTAGTAACCCCCAGGGAGCGGGGTACACTGAAGCTTTCTTT
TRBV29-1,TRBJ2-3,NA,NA,CSVEGAFWDTDTQYF,TGCAGCGTTGAAGGGGCCTTCTGGGACACAGATACGCAGTATTTT
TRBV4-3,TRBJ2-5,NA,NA,CAGSQGIGETQYF,TGCGCCGGCAGCCAGGGTATAGGAGAGACCCAGTACTTC
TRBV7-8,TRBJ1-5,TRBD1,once,CASSLLTGNQPQHF,TGTGCCAGCAGCTTATTGACAGGGAATCAGCCCCAGCATTTT
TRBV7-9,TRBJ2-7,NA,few,CASSDFRYEQYF,TGTGCCAGCAGCGACTTTAGATACGAGCAGTACTTC
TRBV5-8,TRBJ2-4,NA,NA,CASSLARGRRDIQYF,TGTGCCAGCAGCTTGGCCCGAGGGCGTAGGGACATTCAGTACTTC
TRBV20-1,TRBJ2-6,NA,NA,CSAYQVSDPGANVLTF,TGCAGTGCCTACCAGGTTTCCGACCCTGGGGCCAACGTCCTGACTTTC
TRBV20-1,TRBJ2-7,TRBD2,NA,CSARSETSGSYEQYF,TGCAGTGCTCGTTCCGAGACTAGCGGGAGCTACGAGCAGTACTTC
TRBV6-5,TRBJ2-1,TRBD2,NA,CASSRGLASYNEQFF,TGTGCCAGCAGCCGCGGACTAGCGTCCTACAATGAGCAGTTCTTC
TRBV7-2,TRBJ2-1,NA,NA,CASSPEGNYNEQFF,TGTGCCAGCAGCCCCGAGGGGAATTACAATGAGCAGTTCTTC
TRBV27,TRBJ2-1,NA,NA,CASKGGWSNEQFF,TGTGCCAGCAAGGGGGGATGGTCCAATGAGCAGTTCTTC
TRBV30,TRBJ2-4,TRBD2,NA,CAWKSTSGRGIQYF,TGTGCCTGGAAAAGCACTAGCGGGAGAGGCATTCAGTACTTC
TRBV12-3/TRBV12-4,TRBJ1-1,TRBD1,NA,CASSLGQEGTEAFF,TGTGCCAGCAGTCTCGGACAGGAGGGGACTGAAGCTTTCTTT
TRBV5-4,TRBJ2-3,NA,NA,CASSHPDEPTDTQYF,TGTGCCAGCAGCCACCCCGATGAGCCCACAGATACGCAGTATTTT
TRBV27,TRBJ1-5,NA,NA,CASSRTVNSNQPQHF,TGTGCCAGCAGCCGGACAGTTAATAGCAATCAGCCCCAGCATTTT
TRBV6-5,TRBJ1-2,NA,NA,CASRRPMGYGYTF,TGTGCCAGCAGGCGGCCTATGGGCTATGGCTACACCTTC
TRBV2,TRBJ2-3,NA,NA,CASSESAADTQYF,TGTGCCAGCAGTGAAAGTGCTGCCGATACGCAGTATTTT
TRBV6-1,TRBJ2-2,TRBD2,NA,CASSRTSGSWTGELFF,TGTGCCAGCAGTCGGACTAGCGGGAGCTGGACCGGGGAGCTGTTTTTT
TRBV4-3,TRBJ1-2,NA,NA,CASSQEVPGGNYGYTF,TGCGCCAGCAGCCAAGAGGTCCCAGGCGGTAACTATGGCTACACCTTC
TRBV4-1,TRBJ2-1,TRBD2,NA,CASSQDVAGQYNEQFF,TGCGCCAGCAGCCAAGATGTAGCGGGCCAATACAATGAGCAGTTCTTC
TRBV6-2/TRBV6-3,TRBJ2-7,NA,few,CASSYVGPREQYF,TGTGCCAGCAGTTATGTTGGCCCACGCGAGCAGTACTTC
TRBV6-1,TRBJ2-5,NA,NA,CASTTEGVRGQETQYF,TGTGCCAGCACCACTGAGGGGGTGAGGGGGCAAGAGACCCAGTACTTC
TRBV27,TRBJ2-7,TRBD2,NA,CASSQTGLAGVVEQYF,TGTGCCAGCAGTCAAACCGGACTAGCGGGAGTGGTCGAGCAGTACTTC
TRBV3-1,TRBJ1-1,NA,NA,CASSPSLNPNSAFF,TGTGCCAGCAGCCCAAGCCTGAACCCGAACTCGGCTTTCTTT
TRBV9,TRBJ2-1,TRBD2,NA,CASSPPPSGTLYNEQFF,TGTGCCAGCAGCCCTCCCCCTAGCGGGACTCTATACAATGAGCAGTTCTTC
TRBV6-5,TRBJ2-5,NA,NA,CASSYSPGLETQYF,TGTGCCAGCAGTTACTCGCCAGGGCTGGAGACCCAGTACTTC
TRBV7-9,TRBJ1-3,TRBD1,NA,CASSLRTGTGNTIYF,TGTGCCAGCAGCTTACGGACAGGGACTGGAAACACCATATATTTT
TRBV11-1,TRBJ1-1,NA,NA,CASSFRILGLTEAFF,TGTGCCAGCAGCTTCCGGATCCTCGGGTTGACTGAAGCTTTCTTT
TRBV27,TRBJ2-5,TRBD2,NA,CASSYGGGETQYF,TGTGCCAGCAGTTACGGGGGGGGAGAGACCCAGTACTTC
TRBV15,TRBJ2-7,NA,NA,CATSSPTGLQAYEQYF,TGTGCCACCAGCAGCCCTACGGGACTCCAAGCCTACGAGCAGTACTTC
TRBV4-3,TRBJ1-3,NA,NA,CASSHRRQPSGNTIYF,TGCGCCAGCAGCCACCGACGGCAGCCCTCTGGAAACACCATATATTTT
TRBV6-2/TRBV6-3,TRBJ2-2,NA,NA,CASSYSKRVYTGELFF,TGTGCCAGCAGTTACTCGAAGCGGGTGTACACCGGGGAGCTGTTTTTT
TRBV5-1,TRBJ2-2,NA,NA,CASSLVGRMTGELVF,TGCGCCAGCAGCTTGGTTGGCAGGATGACCGGGGAGCTGGTTTTT
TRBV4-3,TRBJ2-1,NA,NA,CASSQDGAYNEQFF,TGCGCCAGCAGCCAAGATGGGGCCTACAATGAGCAGTTCTTC
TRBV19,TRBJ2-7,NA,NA,CASSIASAYEQYF,TGTGCCAGTAGTATTGCAAGTGCCTACGAGCAGTACTTC
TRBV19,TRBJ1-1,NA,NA,CASSHTNTEAFF,TGTGCCAGTAGTCACACGAACACTGAAGCTTTCTTT
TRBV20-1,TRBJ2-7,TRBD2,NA,CSARDTRLATDEQYF,TGCAGTGCTAGAGATACCCGACTAGCGACGGACGAGCAGTACTTC
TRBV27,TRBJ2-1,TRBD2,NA,CASSLSRLAGVGEQFF,TGTGCCAGCAGTTTATCGAGGCTAGCGGGAGTTGGTGAGCAGTTCTTC